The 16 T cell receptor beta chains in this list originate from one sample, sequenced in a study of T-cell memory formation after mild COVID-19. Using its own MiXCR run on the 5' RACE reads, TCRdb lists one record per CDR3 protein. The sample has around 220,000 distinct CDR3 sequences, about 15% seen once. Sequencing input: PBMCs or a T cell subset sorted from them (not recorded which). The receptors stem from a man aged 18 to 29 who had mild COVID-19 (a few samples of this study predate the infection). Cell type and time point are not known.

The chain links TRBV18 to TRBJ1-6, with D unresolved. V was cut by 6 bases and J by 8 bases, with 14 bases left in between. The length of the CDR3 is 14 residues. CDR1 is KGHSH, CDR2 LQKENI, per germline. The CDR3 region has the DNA TGTGCCAGCTCCGAAGGCGGAGTCGATTCACCCCTCCACTTT. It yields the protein CASSEGGVDSPLHF.

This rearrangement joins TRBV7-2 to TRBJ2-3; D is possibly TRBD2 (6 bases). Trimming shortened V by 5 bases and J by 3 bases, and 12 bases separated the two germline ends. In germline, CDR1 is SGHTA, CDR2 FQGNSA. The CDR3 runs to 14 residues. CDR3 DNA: TGTGCCAGCAGCCGCCGTGCGGGGACAGATACGCAGTATTTT. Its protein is CASSRRAGTDTQYF.

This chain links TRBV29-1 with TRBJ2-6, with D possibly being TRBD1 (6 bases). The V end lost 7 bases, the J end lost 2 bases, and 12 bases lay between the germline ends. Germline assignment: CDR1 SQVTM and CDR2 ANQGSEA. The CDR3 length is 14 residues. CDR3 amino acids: CSAAAGAGANVLTF. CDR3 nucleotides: TGCAGCGCTGCCGCAGGGGCTGGGGCCAACGTCCTGACTTTC.

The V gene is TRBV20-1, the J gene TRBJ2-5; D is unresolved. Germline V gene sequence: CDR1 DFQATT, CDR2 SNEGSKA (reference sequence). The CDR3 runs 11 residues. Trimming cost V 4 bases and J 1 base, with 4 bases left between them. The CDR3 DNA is TGCAGTGCTAACGGCCAAGAGACCCAGTACTTC. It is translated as CSANGQETQYF.

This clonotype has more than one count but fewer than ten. The CDR3 is CASSLSDASSYEQYV. CDR3 bases: TGTGCCAGCAGTTTATCTGACGCGAGCTCCTACGAGCAGTACGTC. The chain couples TRBV28 to TRBJ2-7; D remains ambiguous. The CDR3 runs 15 residues. Trimming removed 1 base from V and 0 bases from J, with 10 bases in between. Germline V gives CDR1 MDHEN, CDR2 SYDVKM.

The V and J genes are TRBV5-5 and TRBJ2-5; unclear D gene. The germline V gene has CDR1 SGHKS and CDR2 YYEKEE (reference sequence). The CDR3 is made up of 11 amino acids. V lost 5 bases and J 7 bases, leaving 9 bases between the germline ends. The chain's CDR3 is CASSAEGTQYF. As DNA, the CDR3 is TGTGCCAGCAGTGCTGAAGGGACCCAGTACTTC.

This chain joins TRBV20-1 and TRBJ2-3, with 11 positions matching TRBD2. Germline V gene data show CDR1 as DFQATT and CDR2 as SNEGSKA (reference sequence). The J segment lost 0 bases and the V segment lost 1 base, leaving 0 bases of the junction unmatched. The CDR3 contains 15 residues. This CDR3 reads CSARGLAGSTDTQYF. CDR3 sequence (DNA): TGCAGTGCTAGAGGACTAGCGGGAAGCACAGATACGCAGTATTTT.

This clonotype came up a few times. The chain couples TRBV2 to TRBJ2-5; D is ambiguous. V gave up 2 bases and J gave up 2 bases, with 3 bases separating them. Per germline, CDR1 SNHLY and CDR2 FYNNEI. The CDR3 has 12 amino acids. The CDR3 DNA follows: TGTGCCAGCAGTGAACAGCAAGAGACCCAGTACTTC. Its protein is CASSEQQETQYF.

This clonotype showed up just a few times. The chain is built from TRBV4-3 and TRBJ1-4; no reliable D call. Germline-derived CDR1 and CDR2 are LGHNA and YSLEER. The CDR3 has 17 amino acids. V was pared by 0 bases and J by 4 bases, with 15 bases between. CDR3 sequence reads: CASSQDGGFSGNEKLFF. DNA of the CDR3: TGCGCCAGCAGCCAAGATGGAGGGTTCTCGGGTAATGAAAAACTGTTTTTT.

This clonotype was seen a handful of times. CDR3 nucleotides: TGTGCCAGCAGTTTCGACAGGGGTATTGAAGCTTTCTTT. It specifies CASSFDRGIEAFF. The chain employs TRBV6-6 and TRBJ1-1; TRBD1 agrees at 8 bases. V shed 4 bases, J shed 7 bases, and the junction held 5 bases outside the gene matches. Germline CDR1 reads MNHNY; CDR2 reads SVGAGI (reference sequence). This CDR3 spans 13 amino acids.

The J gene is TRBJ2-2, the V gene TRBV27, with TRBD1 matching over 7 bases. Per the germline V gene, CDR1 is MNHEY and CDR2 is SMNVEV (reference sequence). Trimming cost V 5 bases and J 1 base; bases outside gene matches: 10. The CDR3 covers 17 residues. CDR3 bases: TGTGCCAGCAGTCCCTTGGGACAGCCTTGGAACACCGGGGAGCTGTTTTTT. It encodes CASSPLGQPWNTGELFF.

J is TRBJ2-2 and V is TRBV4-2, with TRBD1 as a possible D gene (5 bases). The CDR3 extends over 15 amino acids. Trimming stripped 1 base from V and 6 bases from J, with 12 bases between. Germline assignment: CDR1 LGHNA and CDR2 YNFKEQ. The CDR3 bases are TGTGCCAGCAGCCAAGTTGTAAGGGGATCCGGGGAGCTGTTTTTT. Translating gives CASSQVVRGSGELFF.

CDR3 sequence: CASTGPGAKNIQYF. Here the CDR3 DNA reads TGCGCCAGCACAGGGCCCGGGGCCAAAAACATTCAGTACTTC. The chain has TRBV5-1 and TRBJ2-4; D is perhaps TRBD1 (5 bases). CDR1 SGHRS and CDR2 YFSETQ come from the germline V gene. This CDR3 comprises 14 residues. The V and J ends lost 6 bases and 1 base respectively, with 11 bases between them.

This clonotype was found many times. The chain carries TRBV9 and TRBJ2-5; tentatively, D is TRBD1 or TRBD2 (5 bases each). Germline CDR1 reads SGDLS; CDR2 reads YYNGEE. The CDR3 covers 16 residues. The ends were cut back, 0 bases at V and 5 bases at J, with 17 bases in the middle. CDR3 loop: CASSVEGTALGETQYF. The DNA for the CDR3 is TGTGCCAGCAGCGTAGAGGGGACGGCCCTCGGGGAGACCCAGTACTTC.

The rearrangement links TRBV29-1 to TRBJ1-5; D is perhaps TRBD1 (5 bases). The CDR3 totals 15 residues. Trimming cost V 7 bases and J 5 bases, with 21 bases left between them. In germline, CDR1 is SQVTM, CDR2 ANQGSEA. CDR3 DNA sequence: TGCAGCGCCAGCATAAGTGGGGGAAGGGATCAGCCCCAGCATTTT. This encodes CSASISGGRDQPQHF.

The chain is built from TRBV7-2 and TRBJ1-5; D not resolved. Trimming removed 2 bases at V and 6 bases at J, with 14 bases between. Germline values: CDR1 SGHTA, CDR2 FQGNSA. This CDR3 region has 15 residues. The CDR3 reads CASSLWAGRPQPQHF. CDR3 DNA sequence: TGTGCCAGCAGCTTATGGGCAGGTCGCCCTCAGCCCCAGCATTTT.